A single sample is the source of the 12 T cell receptor beta chains below, sequenced in a study of blood T cells in healthy people across ages. Primers used in a second PCR of roughly 6 to 12 cycles were a sample-barcoded 5' primer and a J-beta primer mix. TCRdb reanalysed the 5' RACE reads using MiXCR and keeps one entry per CDR3 protein. The sample lists about 970,000 distinct CDR3 sequences; roughly 51% were seen once. Sequencing was done on a sample of blood. The receptor set was obtained from a woman aged 55 to 70 in good health.

This chain uses TRBV4-2 with TRBJ2-1; D ambiguous. This CDR3 comprises 14 residues. CDR1 LGHNA and CDR2 YNFKEQ come from the germline V gene. V lost 4 bases, J lost 7 bases, and 14 bases lay in between. CDR3 region: CASSPADSRNEQFF. The CDR3 DNA reads TGTGCCAGCAGCCCGGCGGATTCAAGGAATGAGCAGTTCTTC.

This clonotype has a handful of counts. The rearrangement uses TRBV18 and TRBJ1-1; D remains ambiguous. V lost 5 bases, J lost 0 bases, and 10 bases lay in between. CDR3 length: 14 residues. Germline CDR1 reads KGHSH; CDR2 reads LQKENI. DNA for the CDR3: TGTGCCAGCTCATCCCGTGATCTGAACACTGAAGCTTTCTTT. Encoded protein: CASSSRDLNTEAFF.

As for this clonotype: The junction departs from the called germline gene at one end, perhaps through a read error. This sequence joins TRBV7-3 and TRBJ2-3; D unclear. CDR1 SGHTA and CDR2 FQGTGA come from the germline V gene. This CDR3 spans 15 amino acids. The CDR3 sequence: CASGLTPRWKDTQYF. CDR3 sequence (DNA): TGTGCCAGCGGCTTAACCCCTAGATGGAAAGATACGCAGTATTTT.

The rearrangement links TRBV20-1 to TRBJ1-5; D is unclear. V lost 1 base and J 8 bases, leaving 6 bases between the germline ends. The CDR3 is 11 amino acids. The germline V gene has CDR1 DFQATT and CDR2 SNEGSKA (reference sequence). CDR3 sequence: CSARVDKPQHF. The DNA of the CDR3 is TGCAGTGCTAGAGTAGACAAGCCCCAGCATTTT.

The gene calls are TRBV29-1 and TRBJ1-2; weak D call: TRBD1 (5 bases). CDR3 length: 12 residues. Germline lookup yields CDR1 SQVTM and CDR2 ANQGSEA. The germline V and J ends were trimmed by 6 bases and 4 bases, with 12 bases remaining between them. Written as DNA, the CDR3 is TGCAGCGTGATAACTAGGGGCTATGGCTACACCTTC. As protein: CSVITRGYGYTF.

This rearrangement joins TRBV29-1 to TRBJ2-1, with 11 bases fitting TRBD2. This CDR3 is 14 amino acids long. The germline gives CDR1 SQVTM, CDR2 ANQGSEA. The ends lost 7 bases at V and 7 bases at J; junction bases unmatched: 9. The CDR3 here is CSAQTSGNMNEQFF. DNA for the CDR3: TGCAGCGCGCAGACTAGCGGGAATATGAATGAGCAGTTCTTC.

The V gene is TRBV9, the J gene TRBJ2-7, with D possibly TRBD2 on 6 matching bases. There are 15 residues in the CDR3. Per the germline V gene, CDR1 is SGDLS and CDR2 is YYNGEE. The germline V and J ends were trimmed by 2 bases and 3 bases, with 15 bases remaining between them. Here the CDR3 reads CASSVAGSPHYEQYF. The DNA for the CDR3 is TGTGCCAGCAGCGTGGCCGGGAGCCCCCACTACGAGCAGTACTTC. Supplemented by reference TRBV9 and TRBJ2-7, the full variable domain reads DSGVTQTPKHLITATGQRVTLRCSPRSGDLSVYWYQQSLDQGLQFLIQYYNGEERAKGNILERFSAQQFPDLHSELNLSSLELGDSALYFCASSVAGSPHYEQYFGPGTRLTVT.

This clonotype was counted between two and nine times. The chain carries TRBV29-1 and TRBJ1-5, with D possibly being TRBD1 (5 bases). From germline, CDR1 is SQVTM and CDR2 ANQGSEA. Trimming shortened V by 4 bases and J by 0 bases, and 13 bases separated the two germline ends. CDR3 length equals 15 residues. The CDR3 sequence: CSVVVRGISNQPQHF. The CDR3 DNA sequence: TGCAGCGTTGTCGTTCGGGGGATTAGCAATCAGCCCCAGCATTTT.

This clonotype has just a few counts. The chain couples TRBV28 to TRBJ2-7, with 10 bases identical to TRBD1. J gave up 6 bases and V 3 bases, and 8 bases lay outside the gene matches. The germline V gene encodes CDR1 MDHEN and CDR2 SYDVKM. This CDR3 is built from 15 residues. CDR3 sequence reads: CASSFGRTGGLEQYF. The CDR3 DNA reads TGTGCCAGCAGTTTCGGGAGGACAGGGGGGCTCGAGCAGTACTTC.

The chain is built from TRBV6-1 and TRBJ2-4, with 9 bases lining up with TRBD2. The CDR3 runs 13 residues. CDR1 MNHNS and CDR2 SASEGT come from the germline V gene. The ends lost 7 bases at V and 3 bases at J; junction bases unmatched: 1. This CDR3 reads CASTTSGKNIQYF. CDR3 sequence (DNA): TGTGCCAGCACGACTAGCGGCAAAAACATTCAGTACTTC.

A few counts support this clonotype. The rearrangement joins TRBV20-1 to TRBJ2-3; D perhaps matches TRBD2 (5 bases). Per the germline V gene, CDR1 is DFQATT and CDR2 is SNEGSKA (reference sequence). Trimming pared 8 bases from V and 5 bases from J, leaving 14 bases between. This CDR3 has 12 amino acids. CDR3 sequence reads: CSTGPRVDTQYF. The CDR3 DNA reads TGCAGTACGGGTCCGAGGGTAGATACGCAGTATTTT.

In this sample, this clonotype turned up a few times. The CDR3 spells CASSLGQGLNQPQHF. The CDR3 coding sequence is TGTGCCAGCAGTTTAGGACAGGGGTTGAATCAGCCCCAGCATTTT. The chain employs TRBV28 and TRBJ1-5; 9 bases are shared with TRBD1. Per germline, CDR1 MDHEN and CDR2 SYDVKM. Trimming cost V 2 bases and J 4 bases; bases outside gene matches: 3. The CDR3 runs 15 residues.